These 15 T cell receptor beta chains originate from one sample sequenced in a study of beta chain features in type 1 diabetes. Notes on the study in general: Among patients with Type 1 diabetes, TCRB CDR3s were moderately but significantly shorter in every one of the four CD4+ subsets.

Their cognate antigens are unknown. TCRB transcripts that were expressed got sequenced, as all of the isolated RNA had been reverse transcribed. Assay used: immunoSEQ multiplex PCR; TCRdb lists only in-frame clones, some missing. Seen here are hundreds of thousands of clones, 14% observed once, and the top ten hold under 0.02%. Material: naive CD4+ T cells from blood. These receptors came from a man between 25 and 39 years old with type 1 diabetes.

This chain links TRBV7-3 with TRBJ1-5; D may be TRBD1 (6 bases). Trimming left V 2 bases short and J 7 bases short, with 12 bases between. The CDR3 is 14 residues long. The germline gives CDR1 SGHTA, CDR2 FQGTGA. CDR3 nucleotides: TGTGCCAGCAGCTTACGTGCAGGGGAACAGCCCCAGCATTTT. Translated, it gives CASSLRAGEQPQHF.

The chain combines TRBV2 with TRBJ1-1; 9 bases agree with TRBD1. Germline trimming cut 8 bases from V and 2 bases from J; bases unmatched to any gene: 6. Germline CDR1 reads SNHLY; CDR2 reads FYNNEI. This CDR3 region has 14 residues. CDR3 DNA sequence: TGTGCCAGCGTCTCGACAGGGGGTAACACTGAAGCTTTCTTT. Residues: CASVSTGGNTEAFF.

Only a few counts were recorded for this clone. The V and J genes are TRBV27 and TRBJ1-5; 7 bases line up with TRBD1. Germline V gene sequence: CDR1 MNHEY, CDR2 SMNVEV (reference sequence). The CDR3 is made up of 13 amino acids. The V segment lost 7 bases and the J segment 6 bases; nucleotides outside the gene matches: 6. CDR3 nucleotides: TGTGCCAGCACCCCTCAGGGGGGTCAGCCCCAGCATTTT. Encoded protein: CASTPQGGQPQHF.

This clone came up a few times. The chain couples TRBV15 to TRBJ1-1, with a possible D match to TRBD1 (5 bases). V dropped 0 bases and J dropped 10 bases, with 15 bases sitting between them. The germline V gene encodes CDR1 LNHNV and CDR2 YYDKDF (reference sequence). The CDR3 runs to 14 residues. The CDR3: CATSREGATGGAFF. The CDR3 nucleotides are TGTGCCACCAGCAGAGAAGGGGCCACGGGCGGAGCTTTCTTT.

The V call is TRBV5-1, the J call TRBJ2-5; TRBD2 matches at 14 bases. The ends lost 2 bases at V and 5 bases at J; junction bases unmatched: 8. CDR3 size: 17 residues. Per the germline V gene, CDR1 is SGHRS and CDR2 is YFSETQ. The DNA for the CDR3 is TGCGCCAGCAGCTTCGCCCCGACTAGCGGGAGGGAGGAGACCCAGTACTTC. It encodes CASSFAPTSGREETQYF. The full variable domain, completed using reference TRBV5-1 and TRBJ2-5, is KAGVTQTPRYLIKTRGQQVTLSCSPISGHRSVSWYQQTPGQGLQFLFEYFSETQRNKGNFPGRFSGRQFSNSRSEMNVSTLELGDSALYLCASSFAPTSGREETQYFGPGTRLLVL.

This clone has a handful of counts. The J gene is TRBJ2-1, the V gene TRBV5-4; 8 nucleotides agree with TRBD1. The germline V gene has CDR1 SGHNT and CDR2 YYREEE (reference sequence). The CDR3 has 16 residues. Germline trimming cut 4 bases from V and 5 bases from J; bases unmatched to any gene: 11. The CDR3 spells CASSNKAGQGNNEQFF. The CDR3 nucleotides read TGTGCCAGCAGCAATAAGGCCGGACAGGGCAACAATGAGCAGTTCTTC.

V usage is TRBV2 and J usage is TRBJ1-4; 8 nucleotides align to TRBD1. V shed 5 bases, J shed 7 bases, and the junction held 6 bases outside the gene matches. The germline V gene has CDR1 SNHLY and CDR2 FYNNEI. This CDR3 has 14 residues. The CDR3 loop reads CASSNDRGLEKLFF. The DNA for the CDR3 is TGTGCCAGCAGTAACGACAGGGGACTTGAAAAACTGTTTTTT.

This chain connects TRBV6-1 to TRBJ2-3; 9 positions agree with TRBD2. Germline CDR1 and CDR2: MNHNS and SASEGT. CDR3 length: 14 amino acids. Trimming at V came to 4 bases and at J to 3 bases, leaving 2 bases not matched to a gene. In DNA, the CDR3 is TGTGCCAGCAGTGTAACTAGCGGGACAGATACGCAGTATTTT. Residues: CASSVTSGTDTQYF.

The rearrangement links TRBV9 to TRBJ2-7; 8 bases agree with TRBD1. V was pared by 0 bases and J by 2 bases, with 4 bases of the junction left unmatched. The CDR3 contains 15 residues. Germline V CDR1 and CDR2: SGDLS, YYNGEE. Here the CDR3 reads CASSVGGTGTYEQYF. DNA of the CDR3: TGTGCCAGCAGCGTAGGCGGGACAGGTACCTACGAGCAGTACTTC.

In this sample, this clone turned up a few times. The chain is built from TRBV7-2 and TRBJ1-1; TRBD1 matches at 7 bases. The germline gives CDR1 SGHTA, CDR2 FQGNSA. V lost 5 bases to trimming and J lost 4 bases; unmatched junction nucleotides: 10. The CDR3 is 15 residues long. CDR3 in amino acids: CASSQGGAGGTEAFF. The DNA for the CDR3 is TGTGCCAGCAGCCAGGGGGGCGCAGGGGGCACTGAAGCTTTCTTT.

There are a few counts of this clone. This chain connects TRBV9 to TRBJ2-2; 9 bases are shared with TRBD2. The germline V gene encodes CDR1 SGDLS and CDR2 YYNGEE. The CDR3 loop spans 16 amino acids. The junction had 6 bases not matched to a gene; V was cut back by 3 bases and J by 3 bases. The CDR3 bases are TGTGCCAGCAGCGCCCTAGCGGGATTTGACACCGGGGAGCTGTTTTTT. Translated: CASSALAGFDTGELFF.

The chain has TRBV5-1 and TRBJ2-5, with 11 bases fitting TRBD2. Germline V gene sequence: CDR1 SGHRS, CDR2 YFSETQ. This CDR3 spans 16 amino acids. V lost 3 bases to trimming and J lost 4 bases; unmatched junction nucleotides: 8. CDR3 coding DNA: TGCGCCAGCAGCTCGACTAGCGGGACTGGTGTAGAGACCCAGTACTTC. Translated: CASSSTSGTGVETQYF. The full variable domain, rest sourced from reference TRBV5-1 and TRBJ2-5, is KAGVTQTPRYLIKTRGQQVTLSCSPISGHRSVSWYQQTPGQGLQFLFEYFSETQRNKGNFPGRFSGRQFSNSRSEMNVSTLELGDSALYLCASSSTSGTGVETQYFGPGTRLLVL.

V gene TRBV30 combines with J gene TRBJ2-1; perhaps TRBD2 as D (5 bases). The CDR3 length is 12 residues. Trimming took off 3 bases at V and 7 bases at J, with 10 bases between the two ends. CDR1 GTSNPN and CDR2 SVGIG come from the germline V gene (reference sequence). The CDR3 is CAWRGSWNEQFF. CDR3 DNA sequence: TGTGCCTGGAGGGGGAGTTGGAATGAGCAGTTCTTC.

The chain recombines TRBV5-1 with TRBJ2-3; D perhaps matches TRBD1 (5 bases). The CDR3 runs to 15 residues. Germline V CDR1 and CDR2: SGHRS, YFSETQ. Trimming stripped 3 bases from V and 4 bases from J, with 15 bases between. The CDR3 loop reads CASSSSTRAPDTQYF. The CDR3, as DNA: TGCGCCAGCAGCTCAAGCACCAGGGCCCCAGATACGCAGTATTTT.

The chain employs TRBV30 and TRBJ2-3; 9 nucleotides match TRBD2. V shed 6 bases and J 6 bases; nucleotides not matched to a gene: 4. The CDR3 is 12 amino acids. The germline V gene has CDR1 GTSNPN and CDR2 SVGIG (reference sequence). The CDR3 loop reads CACSGSGDTQYF. CDR3 sequence (DNA): TGTGCCTGTAGCGGGAGTGGCGATACGCAGTATTTT.